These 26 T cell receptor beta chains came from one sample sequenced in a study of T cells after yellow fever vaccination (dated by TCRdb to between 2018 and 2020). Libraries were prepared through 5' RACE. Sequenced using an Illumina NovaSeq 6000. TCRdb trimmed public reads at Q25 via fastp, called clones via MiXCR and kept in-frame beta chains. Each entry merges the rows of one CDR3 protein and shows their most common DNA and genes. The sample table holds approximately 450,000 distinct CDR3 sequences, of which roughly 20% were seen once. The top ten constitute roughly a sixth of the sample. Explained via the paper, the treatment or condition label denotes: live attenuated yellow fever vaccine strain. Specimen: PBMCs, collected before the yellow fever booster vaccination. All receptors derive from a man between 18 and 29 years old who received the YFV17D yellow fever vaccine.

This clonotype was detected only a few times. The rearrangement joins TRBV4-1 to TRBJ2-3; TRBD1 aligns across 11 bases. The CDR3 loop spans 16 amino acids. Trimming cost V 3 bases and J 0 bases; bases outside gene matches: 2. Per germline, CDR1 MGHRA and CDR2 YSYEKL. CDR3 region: CASSQDRGRSTDTQYF. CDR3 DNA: TGCGCCAGCAGCCAGGACAGGGGGCGAAGCACAGATACGCAGTATTTT.

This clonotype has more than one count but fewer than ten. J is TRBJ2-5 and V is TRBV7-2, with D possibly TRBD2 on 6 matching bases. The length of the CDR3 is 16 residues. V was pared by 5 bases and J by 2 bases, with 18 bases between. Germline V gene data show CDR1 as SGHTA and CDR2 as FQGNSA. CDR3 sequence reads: CASSPPWGSGQETQYF. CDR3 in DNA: TGTGCCAGCAGCCCCCCCTGGGGAAGCGGGCAAGAGACCCAGTACTTC.

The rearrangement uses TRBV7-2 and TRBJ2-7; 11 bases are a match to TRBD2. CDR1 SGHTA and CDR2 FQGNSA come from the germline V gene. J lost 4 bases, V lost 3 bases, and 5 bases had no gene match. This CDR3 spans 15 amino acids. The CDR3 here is CASSFIAGGHYEQYV. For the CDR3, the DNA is TGTGCCAGCAGCTTTATAGCGGGGGGGCATTACGAGCAGTACGTC.

CDR3 in DNA: TGTGCCAGCAGTTATTCCCCCGCGGGGATCACAGATACGCAGTATTTT. Protein product: CASSYSPAGITDTQYF. The chain uses TRBV6-6 and TRBJ2-3; weak D call: TRBD2 (6 bases). V was clipped by 3 bases and J by 2 bases, with 15 bases between them. Germline assignment: CDR1 MNHNY and CDR2 SVGAGI (reference sequence). This CDR3 has 16 amino acids.

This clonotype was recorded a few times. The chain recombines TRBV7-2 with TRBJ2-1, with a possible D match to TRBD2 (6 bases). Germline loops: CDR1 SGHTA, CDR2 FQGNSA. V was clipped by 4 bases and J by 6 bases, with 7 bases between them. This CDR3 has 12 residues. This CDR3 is CASSSSANEQFF. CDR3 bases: TGTGCCAGCAGCTCTAGCGCCAATGAGCAGTTCTTC.

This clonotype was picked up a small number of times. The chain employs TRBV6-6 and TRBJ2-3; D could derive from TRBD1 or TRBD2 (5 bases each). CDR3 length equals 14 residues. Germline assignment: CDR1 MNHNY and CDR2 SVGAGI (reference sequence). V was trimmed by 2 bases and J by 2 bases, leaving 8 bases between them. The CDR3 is CASSYPGATDTQYF. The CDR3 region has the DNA TGTGCCAGCAGTTACCCCGGGGCCACAGATACGCAGTATTTT.

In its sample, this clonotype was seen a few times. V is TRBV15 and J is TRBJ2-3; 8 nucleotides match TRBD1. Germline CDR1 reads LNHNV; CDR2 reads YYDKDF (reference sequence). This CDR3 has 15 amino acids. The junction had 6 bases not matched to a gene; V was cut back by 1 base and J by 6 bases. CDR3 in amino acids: CATSRVSTGGDTQYF. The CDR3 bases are TGTGCCACCAGCAGAGTATCAACAGGGGGGGATACGCAGTATTTT.

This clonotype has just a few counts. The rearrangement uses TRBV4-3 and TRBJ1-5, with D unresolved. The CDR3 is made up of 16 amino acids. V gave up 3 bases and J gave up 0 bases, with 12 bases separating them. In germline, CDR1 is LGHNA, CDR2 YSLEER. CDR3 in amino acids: CASSQAWADSNQPQHF. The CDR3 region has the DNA TGCGCCAGCAGCCAGGCTTGGGCCGATAGCAATCAGCCCCAGCATTTT.

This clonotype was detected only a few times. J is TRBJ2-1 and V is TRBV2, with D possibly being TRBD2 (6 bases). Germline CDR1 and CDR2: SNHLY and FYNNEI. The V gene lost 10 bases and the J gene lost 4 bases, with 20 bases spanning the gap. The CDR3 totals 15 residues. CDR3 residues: CATPGRGRTYNEQFF. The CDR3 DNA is TGTGCCACCCCAGGGCGGGGACGGACGTACAATGAGCAGTTCTTC.

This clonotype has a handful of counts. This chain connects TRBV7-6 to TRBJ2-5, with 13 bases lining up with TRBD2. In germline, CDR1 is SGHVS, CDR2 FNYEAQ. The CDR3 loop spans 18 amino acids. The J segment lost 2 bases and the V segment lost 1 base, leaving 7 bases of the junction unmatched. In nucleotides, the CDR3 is TGTGCCAGCAGCTTAGGACTAGCGGGGGGACTATGGCAAGAGACCCAGTACTTC. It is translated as CASSLGLAGGLWQETQYF.

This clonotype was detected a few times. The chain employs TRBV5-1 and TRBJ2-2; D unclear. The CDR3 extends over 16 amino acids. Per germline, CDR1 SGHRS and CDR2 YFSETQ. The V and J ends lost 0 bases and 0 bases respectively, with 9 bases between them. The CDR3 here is CASSLGLIANTGELFF. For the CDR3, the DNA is TGCGCCAGCAGCTTGGGGTTGATAGCGAACACCGGGGAGCTGTTTTTT.

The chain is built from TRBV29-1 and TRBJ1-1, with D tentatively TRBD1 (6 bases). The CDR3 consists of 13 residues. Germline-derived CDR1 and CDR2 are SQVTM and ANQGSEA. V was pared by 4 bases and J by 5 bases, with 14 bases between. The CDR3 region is CSVVKGVGTEAFF. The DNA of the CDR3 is TGCAGCGTTGTTAAGGGGGTCGGTACTGAAGCTTTCTTT.

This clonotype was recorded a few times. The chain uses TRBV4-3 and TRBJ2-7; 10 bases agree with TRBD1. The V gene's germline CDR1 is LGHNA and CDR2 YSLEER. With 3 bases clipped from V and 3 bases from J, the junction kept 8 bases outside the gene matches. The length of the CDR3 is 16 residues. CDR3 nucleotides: TGCGCCAGCAGCCATCAAGCGGGACAGGGGTTCTACGAGCAGTACTTC. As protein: CASSHQAGQGFYEQYF.

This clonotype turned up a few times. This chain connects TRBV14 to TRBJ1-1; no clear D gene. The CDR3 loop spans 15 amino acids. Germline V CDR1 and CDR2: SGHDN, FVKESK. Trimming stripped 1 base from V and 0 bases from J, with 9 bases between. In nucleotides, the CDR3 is TGTGCCAGCAGCCAAGGGCCGGAAATGAACACTGAAGCTTTCTTT. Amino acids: CASSQGPEMNTEAFF. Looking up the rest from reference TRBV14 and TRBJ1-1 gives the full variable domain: EAGVTQFPSHSVIEKGQTVTLRCDPISGHDNLYWYRRVMGKEIKFLLHFVKESKQDESGMPNNRFLAERTGGTYSTLKVQPAELEDSGVYFCASSQGPEMNTEAFFGQGTRLTVV.

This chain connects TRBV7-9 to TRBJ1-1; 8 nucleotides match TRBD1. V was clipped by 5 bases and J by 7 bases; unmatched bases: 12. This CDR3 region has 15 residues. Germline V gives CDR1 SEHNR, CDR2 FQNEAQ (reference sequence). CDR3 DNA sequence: TGTGCCAGCAGCCCGGTCGTCAGGGGGCGGGATGAAGCTTTCTTT. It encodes CASSPVVRGRDEAFF.

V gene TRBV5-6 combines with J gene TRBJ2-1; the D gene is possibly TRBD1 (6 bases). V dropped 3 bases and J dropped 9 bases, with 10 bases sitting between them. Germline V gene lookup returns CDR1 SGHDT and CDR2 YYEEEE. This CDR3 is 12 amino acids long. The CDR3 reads CASSSTGREQFF. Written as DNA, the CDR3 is TGTGCCAGCAGCTCCACAGGGCGTGAGCAGTTCTTC. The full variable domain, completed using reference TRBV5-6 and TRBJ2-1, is DAGVTQSPTHLIKTRGQQVTLRCSPKSGHDTVSWYQQALGQGPQFIFQYYEEEERQRGNFPDRFSGHQFPNYSSELNVNALLLGDSALYLCASSSTGREQFFGPGTRLTVL.

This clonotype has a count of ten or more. The CDR3 loop reads CASSAGGSSNYGYTF. The CDR3 bases are TGCGCCAGCAGCGCGGGTGGCAGCTCTAACTATGGCTACACCTTC. J is TRBJ1-2 and V is TRBV5-1; no definite D call. The CDR3 runs 15 residues. CDR1 and CDR2 from the germline V gene are SGHRS and YFSETQ. V was pared by 4 bases and J by 0 bases, with 13 bases between. Looking up the rest from reference TRBV5-1 and TRBJ1-2 gives the full variable domain: KAGVTQTPRYLIKTRGQQVTLSCSPISGHRSVSWYQQTPGQGLQFLFEYFSETQRNKGNFPGRFSGRQFSNSRSEMNVSTLELGDSALYLCASSAGGSSNYGYTFGSGTRLTVV.

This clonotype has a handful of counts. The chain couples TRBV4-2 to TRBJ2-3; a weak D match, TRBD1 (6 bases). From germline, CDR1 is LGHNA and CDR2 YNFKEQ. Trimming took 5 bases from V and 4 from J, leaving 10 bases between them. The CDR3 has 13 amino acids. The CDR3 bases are TGTGCCAGCAGCATGGGGGCCCCAGATACGCAGTATTTT. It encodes CASSMGAPDTQYF.

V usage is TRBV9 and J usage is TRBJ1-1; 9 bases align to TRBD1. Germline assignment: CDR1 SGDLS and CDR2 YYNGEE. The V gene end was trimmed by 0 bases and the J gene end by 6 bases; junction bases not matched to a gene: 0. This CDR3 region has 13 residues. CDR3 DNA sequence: TGTGCCAGCAGCGTAGGGGACAGGGCTGAAGCTTTCTTT. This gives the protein CASSVGDRAEAFF.

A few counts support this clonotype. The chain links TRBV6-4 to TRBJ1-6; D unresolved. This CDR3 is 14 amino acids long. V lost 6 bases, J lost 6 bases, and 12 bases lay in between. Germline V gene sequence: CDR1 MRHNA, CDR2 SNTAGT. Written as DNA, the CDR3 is TGTGCCAGCAGCACGGACGCGATTAATTCACCCCTCCACTTT. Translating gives CASSTDAINSPLHF.

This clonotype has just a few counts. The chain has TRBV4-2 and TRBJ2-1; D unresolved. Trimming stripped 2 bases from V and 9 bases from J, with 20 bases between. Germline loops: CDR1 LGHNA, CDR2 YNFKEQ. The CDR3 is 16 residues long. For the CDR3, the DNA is TGTGCCAGCAGCCAACGGGCATTCCCGCAAACAAGTGAGCAGTTCTTC. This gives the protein CASSQRAFPQTSEQFF.

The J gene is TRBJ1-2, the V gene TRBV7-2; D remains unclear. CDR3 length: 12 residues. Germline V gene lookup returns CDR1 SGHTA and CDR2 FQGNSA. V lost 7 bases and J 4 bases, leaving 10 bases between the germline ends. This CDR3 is CASKNLGYGYTF. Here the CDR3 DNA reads TGTGCCAGCAAAAACCTGGGCTATGGCTACACCTTC.

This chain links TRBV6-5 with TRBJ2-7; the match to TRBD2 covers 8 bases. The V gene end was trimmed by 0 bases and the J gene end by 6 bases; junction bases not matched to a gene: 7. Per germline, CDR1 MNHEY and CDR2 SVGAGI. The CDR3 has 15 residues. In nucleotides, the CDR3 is TGTGCCAGCAGTTACTCGATTGTTCGGGGGGGCGAGCAGTACTTC. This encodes CASSYSIVRGGEQYF.

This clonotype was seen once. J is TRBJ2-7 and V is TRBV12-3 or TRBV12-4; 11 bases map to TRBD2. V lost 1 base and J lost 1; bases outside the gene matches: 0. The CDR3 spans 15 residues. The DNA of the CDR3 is TGTGCCAGCAGTTTAGGACTAGCGGGATCCTACGAGCAGTACGTC. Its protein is CASSLGLAGSYEQYV.

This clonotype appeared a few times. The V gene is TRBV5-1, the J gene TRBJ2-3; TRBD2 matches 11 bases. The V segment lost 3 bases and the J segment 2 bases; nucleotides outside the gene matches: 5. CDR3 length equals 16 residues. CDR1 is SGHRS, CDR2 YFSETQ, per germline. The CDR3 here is CASSYRLAGLTDTQYF. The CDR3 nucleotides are TGCGCCAGCAGCTACCGACTAGCGGGGCTCACAGATACGCAGTATTTT.

This CDR3 reads CASSQGSSLTQYF. The CDR3 DNA is TGTGCCAGCAGCCAGGGGTCAAGCCTGACGCAGTATTTT. The chain couples TRBV4-2 to TRBJ2-3; unclear D gene. Trimming took 3 bases from V and 9 from J, leaving 13 bases between them. Germline V gene lookup returns CDR1 LGHNA and CDR2 YNFKEQ. The CDR3 is made up of 13 amino acids.